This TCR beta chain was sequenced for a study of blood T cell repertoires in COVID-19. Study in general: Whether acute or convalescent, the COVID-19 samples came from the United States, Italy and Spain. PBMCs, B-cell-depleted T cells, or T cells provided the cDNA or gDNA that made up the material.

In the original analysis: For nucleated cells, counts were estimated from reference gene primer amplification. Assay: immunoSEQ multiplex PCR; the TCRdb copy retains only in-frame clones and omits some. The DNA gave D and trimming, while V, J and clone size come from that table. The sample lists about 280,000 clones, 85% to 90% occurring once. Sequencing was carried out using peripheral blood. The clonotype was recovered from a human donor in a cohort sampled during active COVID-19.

CDR3 amino acids: CASSYGDRGSSPLHF. The CDR3, as DNA: TGTGCCAGCAGTTACGGGGACAGGGGGTCATCACCCCTCCACTTT. The gene calls are TRBV6-5 and TRBJ1-6; 11 bases map to TRBD1. V lost 2 bases and J lost 10; bases outside the gene matches: 4. CDR1 is MNHEY and CDR2 is SVGAGI in the germline V gene. The CDR3 runs 15 residues.